Following are 30 T cell receptor beta chains from one sample sequenced in a study of naive and memory T cell subsets. As to treatment: skin biopsy from PPD injection site in Mantoux-positive individual. The library had UMIs added by 3' ligation of an oligonucleotide to TCR cDNA. The SP2 primer and nested alpha and beta constant region primers amplified ligated cDNA in four rounds. MiXCR was run by TCRdb on the UMI-ligation and nested PCR reads, yielding one entry per CDR3 protein. Of more than 13,000 distinct CDR3 sequences in the sample, approximately 4.7% are singletons; the top ten hold around 8%. Here the sequenced sample was skin, taken from a tuberculin skin test site. All receptors come from an adult in good health.

Details on this clonotype: One end of the junction does not line up with germline, which may come from a read error. The gene calls are TRBV4-3 and TRBJ1-2, with D unclear. CDR3 size: 13 residues. Germline-derived CDR1 and CDR2 are LGHNA and YSLEER. In nucleotides, the CDR3 is TGCGCCAGCAGCCAAGATCTGGCAGATGGCGACACCTTC. Amino acids: CASSQDLADGDTF.

This clonotype was seen repeatedly, ten times or more. This sequence joins TRBV4-1 and TRBJ2-7; D could derive from TRBD1 or TRBD2 (6 bases each). The CDR3 consists of 15 residues. Looked up from germline, CDR1 is MGHRA and CDR2 is YSYEKL. V lost 0 bases and J 4 bases, leaving 13 bases between the germline ends. The CDR3 here is CASSQDHRGLYEQYF. In DNA, the CDR3 is TGCGCCAGCAGCCAAGATCACCGGGGGCTATACGAGCAGTACTTC.

This clonotype qualifies as medium-sized. J is TRBJ2-3 and V is TRBV7-6, with D unresolved. The CDR3 spans 15 residues. CDR1 is SGHVS, CDR2 FNYEAQ, per germline. V lost 6 bases and J lost 0, with 13 bases in between. In nucleotides, the CDR3 is TGTGCCAGCAGACCAGTGCAGGAAAGCACAGATACGCAGTATTTT. Its translation is CASRPVQESTDTQYF.

This clonotype was seen repeatedly, ten times or more. The rearrangement joins TRBV4-3 to TRBJ2-1, with TRBD2 identical over 8 bases. Germline V CDR1 and CDR2: LGHNA, YSLEER. The CDR3 totals 17 residues. The V segment lost 0 bases and the J segment 7 bases; nucleotides outside the gene matches: 11. CDR3 nucleotides: TGCGCCAGCAGCCAAGATTGGAGTAGCGGGGCCGGGAATGAGCAGTTCTTC. It specifies CASSQDWSSGAGNEQFF.

This clonotype was detected ten times or more. In DNA, the CDR3 is TGTGCCAGCAGCCTGGGGGTATCTGGCGAAAAACTGTTTTTT. Amino acid sequence: CASSLGVSGEKLFF. The chain carries TRBV5-5 and TRBJ1-4, with a tentative D call TRBD1 (5 bases). This CDR3 has 14 amino acids. V was cut by 4 bases and J by 8 bases, with 15 bases left in between. Germline values: CDR1 SGHKS, CDR2 YYEKEE (reference sequence).

This clonotype ranks as medium-sized. The chain couples TRBV3-1 to TRBJ1-2; D is undetermined. Germline assignment: CDR1 LGHDT and CDR2 YNNKEL (reference sequence). This CDR3 has 13 amino acids. V lost 4 bases and J 8 bases, leaving 14 bases between the germline ends. CDR3 residues: CASSLSNGLGYTF. CDR3 DNA sequence: TGTGCCAGCAGCCTTTCAAATGGACTCGGCTACACCTTC. Full variable domain (missing parts from reference TRBV3-1 and TRBJ1-2): DTAVSQTPKYLVTQMGNDKSIKCEQNLGHDTMYWYKQDSKKFLKIMFSYNNKELIINETVPNRFSPKSPDKAHLNLHINSLELGDSAVYFCASSLSNGLGYTFGSGTRLTVV.

This clonotype is categorized as medium-sized (0.01 to 0.1%). The CDR3 DNA reads TGTGCCAGCAGAAAAGCCGGGACAGGGTTAGGAGATACGCAGTATTTT. Translating it yields CASRKAGTGLGDTQYF. The V call is TRBV6-5, the J call TRBJ2-3; 9 bases are shared with TRBD1. The germline gives CDR1 MNHEY, CDR2 SVGAGI. The length of the CDR3 is 16 residues. V lost 6 bases and J lost 5; bases outside the gene matches: 12.

Relative to its sample, this clonotype is medium-sized. This chain uses TRBV20-1 with TRBJ2-7; D not certain. The CDR3 sequence is 13 residues long. V lost 2 bases and J 7 bases, leaving 15 bases between the germline ends. Germline V CDR1 and CDR2: DFQATT, SNEGSKA (reference sequence). CDR3 loop: CSARIGSPQEQYF. CDR3 nucleotides: TGCAGTGCTAGAATAGGCAGTCCTCAGGAGCAGTACTTC.

Many counts were recorded for this clonotype. V gene TRBV13 combines with J gene TRBJ2-6, with 8 bases matching TRBD2. The CDR3 extends over 20 amino acids. CDR1 is PRHDT and CDR2 is FYEKMQ in the germline V gene (reference sequence). The junction had 15 bases not matched to a gene; V was cut back by 5 bases and J by 0 bases. The CDR3 nucleotides read TGTGCCAGCAGCCACCTCCGGGAGGGCCGTCTGAACTCTGGGGCCAACGTCCTGACTTTC. Translation gives CASSHLREGRLNSGANVLTF.

This clonotype was recorded at least ten times. The chain joins TRBV11-2 to TRBJ1-2, with D unclear. The CDR3 runs to 14 residues. Germline assignment: CDR1 SGHAT and CDR2 FQNNGV. V was cut by 3 bases and J by 0 bases, with 8 bases left in between. The CDR3 DNA reads as TGTGCCAGCAGCTTCGCAGACACTAACTATGGCTACACCTTC. The encoded protein is CASSFADTNYGYTF. Supplemented by reference TRBV11-2 and TRBJ1-2, the full variable domain reads EAGVAQSPRYKIIEKRQSVAFWCNPISGHATLYWYQQILGQGPKLLIQFQNNGVVDDSQLPKDRFSAERLKGVDSTLKIQPAKLEDSAVYLCASSFADTNYGYTFGSGTRLTVV.

This clonotype was counted at least ten times. V gene TRBV27 combines with J gene TRBJ1-1; 7 positions agree with TRBD1. Germline V gives CDR1 MNHEY, CDR2 SMNVEV (reference sequence). The CDR3 spans 14 residues. The ends lost 7 bases at V and 1 base at J; junction bases unmatched: 6. The CDR3 DNA sequence: TGTGCCAGCATGATACGGACAGGGAACACTGAAGCTTTCTTT. Translating gives CASMIRTGNTEAFF.

The CDR3 sequence: CASSPGTEAFF. Written as DNA, the CDR3 is TGTGCCAGCTCACCAGGAACTGAAGCTTTCTTT. J is TRBJ1-1 and V is TRBV18; D gene unclear. The CDR3 has 11 residues. V lost 2 bases, J lost 5 bases, and 3 bases lay in between. Germline CDR1 KGHSH, CDR2 LQKENI. Full variable domain (rest looked up from reference TRBV18 and TRBJ1-1): NAGVMQNPRHLVRRRGQEARLRCSPMKGHSHVYWYRQLPEEGLKFMVYLQKENIIDESGMPKERFSAEFPKEGPSILRIQQVVRGDSAAYFCASSPGTEAFFGQGTRLTVV.

This clonotype was seen a handful of times. Given a much more abundant clone one base away, this may be a read error. The rearrangement joins TRBV3-1 to TRBJ2-1; the match to TRBD1 covers 7 bases. Germline V gene lookup returns CDR1 LGHDT and CDR2 YNNKEL (reference sequence). Trimming cost V 2 bases and J 6 bases; bases outside gene matches: 16. The CDR3 has 18 residues. CDR3: CASSQLLSGTVSVNEQFF. CDR3 coding DNA: TGTGCCAGCAGCCAACTTTTATCCGGGACAGTCAGCGTCAATGAGCAGTTCTTC.

Many counts were recorded for this clonotype. The rearrangement uses TRBV29-1 and TRBJ2-6, with a weak D call TRBD1 (7 bases). The length of the CDR3 is 15 residues. Trimming removed 5 bases from V and 0 bases from J, with 11 bases in between. CDR1 and CDR2 (germline): SQVTM, ANQGSEA. CDR3 sequence: CSVPGDSSGANVLTF. Here the CDR3 DNA reads TGCAGCGTTCCGGGGGACAGCTCTGGGGCCAACGTCCTGACTTTC. The full variable domain, rest sourced from reference TRBV29-1 and TRBJ2-6, is SAVISQKPSRDICQRGTSLTIQCQVDSQVTMMFWYRQQPGQSLTLIATANQGSEATYESGFVIDKFPISRPNLTFSTLTVSNMSPEDSSIYLCSVPGDSSGANVLTFGAGSRLTVL.

This clonotype has at least ten counts. J is TRBJ2-3 and V is TRBV11-2; 7 nucleotides agree with TRBD2. This CDR3 is built from 17 residues. Losses at the gene ends were 5 bases for V and 8 bases for J; bases not matched to a gene: 19. Germline V gene lookup returns CDR1 SGHAT and CDR2 FQNNGV. CDR3 DNA: TGTGCCAGCAGCCCCCCCCATTTGGGCGGGGGAGTTGGTACGCAGTATTTT. As protein: CASSPPHLGGGVGTQYF. Filled out from reference TRBV11-2 and TRBJ2-3, the complete variable domain reads EAGVAQSPRYKIIEKRQSVAFWCNPISGHATLYWYQQILGQGPKLLIQFQNNGVVDDSQLPKDRFSAERLKGVDSTLKIQPAKLEDSAVYLCASSPPHLGGGVGTQYFGPGTRLTVL.

This clonotype has ten or more counts. The chain links TRBV18 to TRBJ1-1; D is perhaps TRBD1 (5 bases). Trimming took 3 bases from V and 2 from J, leaving 13 bases between them. Germline assignment: CDR1 KGHSH and CDR2 LQKENI. The CDR3 is 15 amino acids. DNA for the CDR3: TGTGCCAGCTCACCCGGGGGAGATTTCAACACTGAAGCTTTCTTT. This sequence encodes CASSPGGDFNTEAFF.

This clonotype has a count of ten or more. This chain joins TRBV7-2 and TRBJ1-2, with D possibly TRBD1 on 6 matching bases. Germline V gene sequence: CDR1 SGHTA, CDR2 FQGNSA. Trimming removed 1 base from V and 3 bases from J, with 21 bases in between. The CDR3 has 18 amino acids. The CDR3: CASSLVPTSRGEDYGYTF. In DNA form, the CDR3 reads TGTGCCAGCAGCTTAGTCCCCACGAGCAGGGGCGAAGACTATGGCTACACCTTC.

This clonotype has more than one count but fewer than ten. This chain links TRBV18 with TRBJ1-3, with a weak D call TRBD1 (6 bases). Germline values: CDR1 KGHSH, CDR2 LQKENI. Trimming stripped 3 bases from V and 3 bases from J, with 9 bases between. The length of the CDR3 is 14 residues. The CDR3 loop reads CASSPDSNGNTIYF. CDR3 coding DNA: TGTGCCAGCTCACCGGACAGCAATGGAAACACCATATATTTT.

V gene TRBV27 combines with J gene TRBJ2-1; 7 positions agree with TRBD1. Trimming took 5 bases from V and 8 from J; bases not matched to a gene: 12. The germline V gene has CDR1 MNHEY and CDR2 SMNVEV (reference sequence). The CDR3 has 15 residues. The CDR3 reads CASSASPGQSHEQFF. CDR3 bases: TGTGCCAGCAGTGCCTCTCCGGGACAGAGCCATGAGCAGTTCTTC.

This clonotype is medium-sized in the sample. The rearrangement joins TRBV6-6 to TRBJ2-5; a weak D match, TRBD1 (5 bases). Germline CDR1 reads MNHNY; CDR2 reads SVGAGI (reference sequence). CDR3 length equals 14 residues. Trimming shortened V by 7 bases and J by 4 bases, and 16 bases separated the two germline ends. This CDR3 reads CASNLRQILETQYF. The DNA of the CDR3 is TGTGCCAGCAATCTACGACAGATCTTAGAGACCCAGTACTTC.

This clonotype is labeled as medium-sized. The chain recombines TRBV29-1 with TRBJ1-1; D is undetermined. CDR1 and CDR2 (germline): SQVTM, ANQGSEA. Trimming cost V 1 base and J 3 bases, with 6 bases left between them. The CDR3 runs to 12 residues. The CDR3: CSVEGSDTEAFF. The CDR3 DNA reads TGCAGCGTTGAAGGGTCAGACACTGAAGCTTTCTTT.

Sample share makes this clonotype medium-sized. This rearrangement joins TRBV20-1 to TRBJ2-7, with TRBD2 matching over 9 bases. The CDR3 loop spans 14 amino acids. CDR1 and CDR2 from the germline V gene are DFQATT and SNEGSKA (reference sequence). V shed 3 bases and J 4 bases; nucleotides not matched to a gene: 7. CDR3 region: CSASAGGRSYEQYF. The CDR3 DNA follows: TGCAGTGCTAGCGCGGGGGGGCGTAGTTACGAGCAGTACTTC.

This clonotype occurred many times. The V gene is TRBV6-5, the J gene TRBJ1-2, with TRBD1 as a possible D gene (6 bases). V lost 2 bases and J lost 8, with 15 bases in between. Germline loops: CDR1 MNHEY, CDR2 SVGAGI. The CDR3 sequence is 14 residues long. The CDR3 DNA reads as TGTGCCAGCAGTTACGGTTACAGGGCGAAAGGCTACACCTTC. It yields the protein CASSYGYRAKGYTF.

This clonotype has only a few counts. The chain employs TRBV29-1 and TRBJ2-3; D gene ambiguous. CDR1 is SQVTM, CDR2 ANQGSEA, per germline. The CDR3 length is 15 residues. Deletions cut 6 bases from V and 1 base from J, with 17 bases between. CDR3 coding DNA: TGCAGCGTGGGCCCAGGTTTTGTTCGCACAGATACGCAGTATTTT. This encodes CSVGPGFVRTDTQYF.

By share, this clonotype ranks as medium-sized. J is TRBJ2-7 and V is TRBV7-2; no clear D gene. Germline V gene data show CDR1 as SGHTA and CDR2 as FQGNSA. The CDR3 runs to 14 residues. V lost 8 bases to trimming and J lost 3 bases, with 17 bases between them. The CDR3 bases are TGTGCCAGCGCTCTGACACACGCAAACTACGAGCAGTACTTC. This codes for CASALTHANYEQYF.

This clonotype was seen a handful of times. The chain carries TRBV7-2 and TRBJ2-5; 7 nucleotides match TRBD2. The germline V gene has CDR1 SGHTA and CDR2 FQGNSA. V lost 5 bases and J lost 4; bases outside the gene matches: 10. There are 15 residues in the CDR3. CDR3 in DNA: TGTGCCAGCAGCCGCCCGGGACTAAAGGCAGAGACCCAGTACTTC. Its translation: CASSRPGLKAETQYF.

This clonotype was seen many times. The genes are TRBV5-1 and TRBJ2-1; D not certain. CDR3 length: 15 residues. CDR1 is SGHRS, CDR2 YFSETQ, per germline. Between the trimmed V and J ends, which lost 1 base and 5 bases, there was a span of 13 bases. DNA of the CDR3: TGCGCCAGCAGCTTGAATCTAGGGCCCCACAATGAGCAGTTCTTC. This gives the protein CASSLNLGPHNEQFF.

This clonotype is deemed medium-sized (0.01 to 0.1%). The chain uses TRBV5-1 and TRBJ2-1, with D hard to call. The CDR3 extends over 12 amino acids. Germline lookup yields CDR1 SGHRS and CDR2 YFSETQ. V lost 1 base, J lost 6 bases, and 5 bases lay in between. CDR3 amino acids: CASSLTVNEQFF. Written as DNA, the CDR3 is TGCGCCAGCAGCTTGACGGTCAATGAGCAGTTCTTC. Complete variable domain (other parts from reference TRBV5-1 and TRBJ2-1): KAGVTQTPRYLIKTRGQQVTLSCSPISGHRSVSWYQQTPGQGLQFLFEYFSETQRNKGNFPGRFSGRQFSNSRSEMNVSTLELGDSALYLCASSLTVNEQFFGPGTRLTVL.

This clonotype was seen ten or more times. This sequence joins TRBV9 and TRBJ2-3; D not certain. The V and J ends lost 4 bases and 4 bases respectively, with 7 bases between them. This CDR3 contains 12 residues. Germline values: CDR1 SGDLS, CDR2 YYNGEE. This CDR3 reads CASSPMADTQYF. CDR3 DNA: TGTGCCAGCAGCCCTATGGCAGATACGCAGTATTTT.

This clonotype has at least ten counts. The genes are TRBV5-5 and TRBJ2-2; maybe TRBD1 (5 bases). Trimming left V 1 base short and J 0 bases short, with 10 bases between. The CDR3 consists of 16 residues. The germline gives CDR1 SGHKS, CDR2 YYEKEE (reference sequence). For the CDR3, the DNA is TGTGCCAGCAGCTTGACAGGAGCTGCGAACACCGGGGAGCTGTTTTTT. Amino acids: CASSLTGAANTGELFF.